This T cell receptor (beta chain) was profiled in a study of brain T cells in children with intractable seizures (dated by TCRdb to the early 2020s). At the level of the whole study: A NanoString immunology panel was first used to screen resected brain tissue from 50 to 65 pediatric epilepsy surgery cases for immune gene transcripts. Of the 12 selected surgery cases, pre-surgery blood was also sequenced for eight, so four had brain tissue only. The paper's findings and limits, for the study overall: Because pre- and post-surgery blood were sequenced to different depths, clones absent from the pre-surgery sample may reflect undersampling. Viral specificity was inferred solely from CDR3 sequence similarity, and the HCMV serostatus of the patients was not known.

As for this clone: There is no known antigen for this receptor. No quality values exist for individual bases; no much larger clone is one base distant.

What the time point label conveys for this sample: resected brain tissue, or blood drawn just prior to surgery. The surgery cases with the highest brain T cell transcript signatures were chosen for TCR beta chain sequencing of brain tissue, and also of blood when blood was available. Prior to surgery, the patients had been treated with at least one anti-epileptic drug. The TCR-sequenced patients were children whose drug-resistant epilepsy was caused by tuberous sclerosis complex, focal cortical dysplasia, Rasmussen encephalitis or hemimegalencephaly. The blood samples were collected right before the epilepsy surgery. The Monarch genomic DNA purification kit was used to extract bulk genomic DNA from unsorted brain tissue and from whole blood. The immunoSEQ assay was used to generate TCR beta chain sequences from genomic DNA. In the source study's methods: CDR3 sequences that did not begin with the conserved framework cysteine at position 104 were removed by hand. Clonality was calculated as one minus the normalized Shannon's Diversity Index, with values ranging from 0 (maximal diversity) to 1 (oligoclonal). To check whether a given CDR3 had different frequencies in two samples, for example brain versus blood, chi-squared comparison-of-proportions tests were used. Public clonotypes were found by searching immuneACCESS, and the VDJdb browser was used to assess similarity to known antiviral clonotypes. This immuneACCESS table, as held by TCRdb, lists in-frame sequences with V and J called but not all clones. Of the missing ones, under half trace to an unresolved V gene in checked studies; the others have no known cause. V and J calls and clone size are copied from that table; D and trimming were computed from the DNA. This sample gives 110,000 or so clones in total; 94% of them show up just once. The ten largest clones add up to around 4% of the sample.

V is pared back by 2 bases and J by 8 bases, with 12 bases lying between the germline termini. The CDR3 spans 13 residues, from the cysteine through the phenylalanine. Left in the record is the CDR3 DNA by itself, 39 bases read in frame from the first base. In the germline V gene (reference sequence), CDR1 corresponds to MNHNY and CDR2 to SVGAGI. The material was peripheral blood, obtained at surgery. The chain links TRBV6-6 with TRBJ2-5, with the D gene not clear enough to name. This clonotype was sampled from a boy younger than two with hemimegalencephaly and intractable seizures. The DNA reads as follows: TGTGCCAGCAGTTACGTCGGGCCCTCTACCCAGTACTTC. This is translated as CASSYVGPSTQYF.